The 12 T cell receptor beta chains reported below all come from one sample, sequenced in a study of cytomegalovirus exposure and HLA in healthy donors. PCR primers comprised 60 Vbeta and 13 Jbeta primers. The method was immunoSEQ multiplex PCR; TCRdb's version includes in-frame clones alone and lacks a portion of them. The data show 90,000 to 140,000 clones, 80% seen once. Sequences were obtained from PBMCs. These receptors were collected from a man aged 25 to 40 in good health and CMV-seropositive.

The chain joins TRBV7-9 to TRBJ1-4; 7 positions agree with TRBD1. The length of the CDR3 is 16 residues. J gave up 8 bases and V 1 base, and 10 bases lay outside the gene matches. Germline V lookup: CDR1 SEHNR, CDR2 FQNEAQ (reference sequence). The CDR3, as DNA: TGTGCCAGCAGCTTAGTGGAGCAGGGGGACTGGGAAAAACTGTTTTTT. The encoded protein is CASSLVEQGDWEKLFF.

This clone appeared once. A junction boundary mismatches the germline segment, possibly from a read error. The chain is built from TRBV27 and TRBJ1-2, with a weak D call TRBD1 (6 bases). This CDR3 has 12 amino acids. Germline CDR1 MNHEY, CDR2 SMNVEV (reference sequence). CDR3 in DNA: TGTGCCAGCAGTTTTACGACAGGCGAAATCCACTTC. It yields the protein CASSFTTGEIHF.

The CDR3 sequence is CASSYSGRGSSLAFF. The CDR3 DNA reads as TGTGCCAGCAGTTACTCGGGCAGGGGGTCTTCTCTAGCTTTCTTT. The chain carries TRBV6-5 and TRBJ1-1, with 7 bases identical to TRBD1. The ends lost 0 bases at V and 10 bases at J; junction bases unmatched: 11. Germline CDR1 reads MNHEY; CDR2 reads SVGAGI. The CDR3 has 15 amino acids.

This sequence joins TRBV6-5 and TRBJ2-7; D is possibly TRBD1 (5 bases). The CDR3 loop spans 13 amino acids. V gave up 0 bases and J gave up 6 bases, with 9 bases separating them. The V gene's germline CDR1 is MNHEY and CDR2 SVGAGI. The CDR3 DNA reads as TGTGCCAGCAGTTACTCATCAGGGCCCGAGCAGTACTTC. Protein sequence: CASSYSSGPEQYF.

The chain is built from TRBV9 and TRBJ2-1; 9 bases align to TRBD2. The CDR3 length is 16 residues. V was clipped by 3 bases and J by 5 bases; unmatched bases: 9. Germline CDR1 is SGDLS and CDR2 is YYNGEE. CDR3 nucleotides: TGTGCCAGCAGCGCCTCAGGTAGCGGGGGACACAATGAGCAGTTCTTC. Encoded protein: CASSASGSGGHNEQFF.

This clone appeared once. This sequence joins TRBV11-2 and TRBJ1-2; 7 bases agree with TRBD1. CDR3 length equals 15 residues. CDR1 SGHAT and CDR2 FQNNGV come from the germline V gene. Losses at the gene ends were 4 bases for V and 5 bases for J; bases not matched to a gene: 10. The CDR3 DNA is TGTGCCAGCAGCTCAAGCCGTGACAGGGCTTATGGCTACACCTTC. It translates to CASSSSRDRAYGYTF. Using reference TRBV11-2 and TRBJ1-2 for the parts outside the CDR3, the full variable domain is EAGVAQSPRYKIIEKRQSVAFWCNPISGHATLYWYQQILGQGPKLLIQFQNNGVVDDSQLPKDRFSAERLKGVDSTLKIQPAKLEDSAVYLCASSSSRDRAYGYTFGSGTRLTVV.

CDR3 in DNA: TGTGCCAGCAGCCAGGACAGGGGGTTCACTGAAGCTTTCTTT. This translates into CASSQDRGFTEAFF. This chain links TRBV13 with TRBJ1-1; TRBD1 matches at 10 bases. This CDR3 has 14 residues. Trimming cost V 5 bases and J 4 bases; bases outside gene matches: 4. CDR1 PRHDT and CDR2 FYEKMQ come from the germline V gene (reference sequence).

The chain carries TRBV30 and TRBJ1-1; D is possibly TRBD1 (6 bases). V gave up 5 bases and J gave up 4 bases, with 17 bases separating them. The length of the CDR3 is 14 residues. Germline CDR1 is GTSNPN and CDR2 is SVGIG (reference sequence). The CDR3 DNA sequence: TGTGCCTGGGGAAGAGGGGGATCGAGCACTGAAGCTTTCTTT. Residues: CAWGRGGSSTEAFF.

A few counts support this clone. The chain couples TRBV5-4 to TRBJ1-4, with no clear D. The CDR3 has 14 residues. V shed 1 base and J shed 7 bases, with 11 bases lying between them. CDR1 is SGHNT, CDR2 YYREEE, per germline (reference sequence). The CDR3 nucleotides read TGTGCCAGCAGCTTGTCGATACGGGGTGAAAAACTGTTTTTT. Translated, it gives CASSLSIRGEKLFF.

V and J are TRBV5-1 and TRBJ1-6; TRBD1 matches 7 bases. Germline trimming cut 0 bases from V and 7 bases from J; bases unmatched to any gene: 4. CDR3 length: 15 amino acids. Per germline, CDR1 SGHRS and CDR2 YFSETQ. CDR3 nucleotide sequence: TGCGCCAGCAGCTTGGGGGGGACAGCAAATTCACCCCTCCACTTT. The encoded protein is CASSLGGTANSPLHF.

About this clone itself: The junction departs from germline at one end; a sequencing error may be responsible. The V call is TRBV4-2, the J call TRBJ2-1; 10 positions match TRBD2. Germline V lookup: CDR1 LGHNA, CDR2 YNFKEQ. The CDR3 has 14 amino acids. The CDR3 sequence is CASSQAAGGLAFVF. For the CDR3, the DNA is TGTGCCAGCAGCCAAGCGGCGGGGGGACTAGCGTTTGTCTTC.

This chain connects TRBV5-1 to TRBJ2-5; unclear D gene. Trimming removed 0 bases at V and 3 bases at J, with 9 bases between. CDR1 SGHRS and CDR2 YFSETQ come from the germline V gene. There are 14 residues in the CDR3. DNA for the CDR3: TGCGCCAGCAGCTTGGTCGGGTCCGAAGAGACCCAGTACTTC. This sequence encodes CASSLVGSEETQYF.